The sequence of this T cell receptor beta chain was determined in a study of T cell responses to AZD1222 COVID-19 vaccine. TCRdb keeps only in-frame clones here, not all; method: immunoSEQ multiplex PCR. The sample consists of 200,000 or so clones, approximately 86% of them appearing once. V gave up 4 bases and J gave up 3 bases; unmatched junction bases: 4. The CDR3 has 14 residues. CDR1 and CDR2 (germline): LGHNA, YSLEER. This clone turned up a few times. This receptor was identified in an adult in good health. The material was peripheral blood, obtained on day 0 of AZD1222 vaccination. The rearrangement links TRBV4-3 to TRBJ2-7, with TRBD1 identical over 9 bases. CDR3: CASSPGTGLYEQYF. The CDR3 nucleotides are TGCGCCAGCAGCCCTGGGACAGGGCTCTACGAGCAGTACTTC.